Below, 8 T cell receptor beta chains from the same sample are listed, as sequenced in a study of cytomegalovirus exposure and HLA in healthy donors. It was with 60 Vbeta and 13 Jbeta primers that the PCR ran. Profiling relied on immunoSEQ multiplex PCR, and the TCRdb table lists in-frame clones only, not all of them. The table has 65,000 to 75,000 clones, roughly four fifths seen once. Sequencing was done on a sample of PBMCs. These receptors came from a man aged 45-65 years in good health and CMV-seronegative.

V is TRBV18 and J is TRBJ1-2; D is unresolved. The CDR3 totals 13 residues. The germline V and J ends were trimmed by 5 bases and 7 bases, with 14 bases remaining between them. CDR1 and CDR2 from the germline V gene are KGHSH and LQKENI. CDR3 DNA sequence: TGTGCCAGCTCAGCCAATACGGCGGCTGGCTACACCTTC. Protein product: CASSANTAAGYTF.

The chain employs TRBV5-4 and TRBJ2-3; 9 bases align to TRBD1. The trim removed 0 bases at V and 3 bases at J, leaving 2 bases unmatched. Germline CDR1 reads SGHNT; CDR2 reads YYREEE (reference sequence). CDR3 size: 15 residues. The CDR3 spells CASSLVTGGTDTQYF. CDR3 DNA: TGTGCCAGCAGCTTGGTGACAGGGGGGACAGATACGCAGTATTTT.

This chain connects TRBV6-5 to TRBJ2-2; D perhaps matches TRBD2 (5 bases). Germline loops: CDR1 MNHEY, CDR2 SVGAGI. The CDR3 extends over 14 amino acids. The V end lost 7 bases, the J end lost 0 bases, and 9 bases lay between the germline ends. The CDR3 spells CASNIGANTGELFF. Here the CDR3 DNA reads TGTGCCAGCAACATCGGGGCGAACACCGGGGAGCTGTTTTTT.

This chain joins TRBV5-6 and TRBJ2-7; the D gene is possibly TRBD1 (6 bases). In germline, CDR1 is SGHDT, CDR2 YYEEEE. The CDR3 extends over 14 amino acids. V gave up 0 bases and J gave up 4 bases, with 11 bases separating them. The CDR3 reads CASSLDRELYEQYF. For the CDR3, the DNA is TGTGCCAGCAGCTTGGACAGGGAGTTGTACGAGCAGTACTTC.

V is TRBV19 and J is TRBJ1-2; TRBD1 is a possible D gene (6 bases). Germline V lookup: CDR1 LNHDA, CDR2 SQIVND (reference sequence). The CDR3 runs 14 residues. Trimming shortened V by 4 bases and J by 7 bases, and 16 bases separated the two germline ends. CDR3 sequence reads: CASSKTGDTFGYTF. DNA of the CDR3: TGTGCCAGTAGTAAGACAGGCGATACGTTTGGCTACACCTTC.

This clone has just a few counts. The genes are TRBV27 and TRBJ2-3, with TRBD2 as a possible D gene (5 bases). V shed 4 bases and J shed 3 bases, with 8 bases lying between them. This CDR3 has 13 amino acids. CDR1 MNHEY and CDR2 SMNVEV come from the germline V gene (reference sequence). CDR3 loop: CASSSGWTDTQYF. DNA of the CDR3: TGTGCCAGCAGTTCGGGGTGGACAGATACGCAGTATTTT.

The J gene is TRBJ2-7, the V gene TRBV6-1; 9 bases are shared with TRBD1. The CDR3 is made up of 15 amino acids. The germline V gene has CDR1 MNHNS and CDR2 SASEGT. V lost 4 bases, J lost 4 bases, and 8 bases stayed unmatched. The CDR3, as DNA: TGTGCCAGCAGTGGCCGGGACAGGGTAGGATACGAGCAGTACTTC. This gives the protein CASSGRDRVGYEQYF.

The gene calls are TRBV28 and TRBJ1-5; 8 nucleotides align to TRBD1. This CDR3 is built from 15 residues. V was clipped by 4 bases and J by 2 bases; unmatched bases: 4. CDR1 is MDHEN and CDR2 is SYDVKM in the germline V gene. The CDR3 DNA sequence: TGTGCCAGCAGTTCGATGGGACAGGGCAATCAGCCCCAGCATTTT. It yields the protein CASSSMGQGNQPQHF.